This T cell receptor beta chain was obtained from a study of T cells in narcolepsy. The wider study: Patients with NT1 or NT2 and healthy control donors were enrolled. Study results and limitations: Blood of same and different patients, but not healthy controls, reportedly held recurring autoreactive clonotypes.

This clone has just one count. The antigen is unknown. Using immunoSEQ multiplex PCR, the repertoire was profiled, and TCRdb retains in-frame clones only, with some absent. The sample has about 33,000 clones, 90% seen once. The CDR3 spans 14 residues. V lost 6 bases and J lost 3; bases outside the gene matches: 5. Looked up from germline, CDR1 is MNHNY and CDR2 is SVGAGI (reference sequence). Sequenced material: CD45RA- memory CD4+ T cells from PBMCs. The sequence was collected from a human donor with narcolepsy. The chain recombines TRBV6-6 with TRBJ2-1; 7 bases fit TRBD2. Here the CDR3 DNA reads TGTGCCAGCAGCGACAGCGGGAACTACAATGAGCAGTTCTTC. Protein product: CASSDSGNYNEQFF.